This T cell receptor beta chain stems from a study of blood T cell repertoires in COVID-19. Measured with immunoSEQ multiplex PCR; TCRdb has only the in-frame clones, and not every one. Of about 190,000 clones in the sample, about nine tenths were seen once. Germline loops: CDR1 LNHDA, CDR2 SQIVND (reference sequence). This CDR3 is built from 16 residues. The junction had 11 bases not matched to a gene; V was cut back by 7 bases and J by 2 bases. This TCR came from a man aged 25-45 years with acute or convalescent COVID-19. This chain joins TRBV19 and TRBJ1-5, with 7 nucleotides matching TRBD1. The sample consisted of peripheral blood. In DNA form, the CDR3 reads TGTGCCAGTACCTATAGGCAGGGGGTGGGCAATCAGCCCCAGCATTTT. Amino acid sequence: CASTYRQGVGNQPQHF.